The table lists the clone carrying this T cell receptor (beta chain) with a count of one. Its antigen remains unknown. Germline CDR1 and CDR2: SGHVS and FNYEAQ. CDR3 length: 15 amino acids. Trimming removed 5 bases from V and 1 base from J; junction bases left unmatched: 7. The data were produced by immunoSEQ multiplex PCR, yet TCRdb's version contains in-frame clones alone and is incomplete. The sample shows 120,000 or so clones, around 80% of them seen only once. These data come from a study of T cell responses to AZD1222 COVID-19 vaccine. Study-level findings and limits: In the spike-specific TCR repertoire, nearly half reportedly target unmutated variant regions. CD4 TCRs covered the whole spike, strongest at regions 160-218 and 743-854. The study identified only five or six AZD1222 recipients as seropositive at baseline. Donors skewed white British and female; clonal diversity was possibly underestimated.

The TCR originated in an adult who received the AZD1222 COVID-19 vaccine. The J gene is TRBJ1-1, the V gene TRBV7-6; 7 nucleotides align to TRBD1. This material consisted of peripheral blood, taken 28 days after the second AZD1222 dose. The CDR3 loop is CASSPRQGPNTEAFF. In DNA form, the CDR3 reads TGTGCCAGCAGCCCCCGACAGGGACCGAACACTGAAGCTTTCTTT.